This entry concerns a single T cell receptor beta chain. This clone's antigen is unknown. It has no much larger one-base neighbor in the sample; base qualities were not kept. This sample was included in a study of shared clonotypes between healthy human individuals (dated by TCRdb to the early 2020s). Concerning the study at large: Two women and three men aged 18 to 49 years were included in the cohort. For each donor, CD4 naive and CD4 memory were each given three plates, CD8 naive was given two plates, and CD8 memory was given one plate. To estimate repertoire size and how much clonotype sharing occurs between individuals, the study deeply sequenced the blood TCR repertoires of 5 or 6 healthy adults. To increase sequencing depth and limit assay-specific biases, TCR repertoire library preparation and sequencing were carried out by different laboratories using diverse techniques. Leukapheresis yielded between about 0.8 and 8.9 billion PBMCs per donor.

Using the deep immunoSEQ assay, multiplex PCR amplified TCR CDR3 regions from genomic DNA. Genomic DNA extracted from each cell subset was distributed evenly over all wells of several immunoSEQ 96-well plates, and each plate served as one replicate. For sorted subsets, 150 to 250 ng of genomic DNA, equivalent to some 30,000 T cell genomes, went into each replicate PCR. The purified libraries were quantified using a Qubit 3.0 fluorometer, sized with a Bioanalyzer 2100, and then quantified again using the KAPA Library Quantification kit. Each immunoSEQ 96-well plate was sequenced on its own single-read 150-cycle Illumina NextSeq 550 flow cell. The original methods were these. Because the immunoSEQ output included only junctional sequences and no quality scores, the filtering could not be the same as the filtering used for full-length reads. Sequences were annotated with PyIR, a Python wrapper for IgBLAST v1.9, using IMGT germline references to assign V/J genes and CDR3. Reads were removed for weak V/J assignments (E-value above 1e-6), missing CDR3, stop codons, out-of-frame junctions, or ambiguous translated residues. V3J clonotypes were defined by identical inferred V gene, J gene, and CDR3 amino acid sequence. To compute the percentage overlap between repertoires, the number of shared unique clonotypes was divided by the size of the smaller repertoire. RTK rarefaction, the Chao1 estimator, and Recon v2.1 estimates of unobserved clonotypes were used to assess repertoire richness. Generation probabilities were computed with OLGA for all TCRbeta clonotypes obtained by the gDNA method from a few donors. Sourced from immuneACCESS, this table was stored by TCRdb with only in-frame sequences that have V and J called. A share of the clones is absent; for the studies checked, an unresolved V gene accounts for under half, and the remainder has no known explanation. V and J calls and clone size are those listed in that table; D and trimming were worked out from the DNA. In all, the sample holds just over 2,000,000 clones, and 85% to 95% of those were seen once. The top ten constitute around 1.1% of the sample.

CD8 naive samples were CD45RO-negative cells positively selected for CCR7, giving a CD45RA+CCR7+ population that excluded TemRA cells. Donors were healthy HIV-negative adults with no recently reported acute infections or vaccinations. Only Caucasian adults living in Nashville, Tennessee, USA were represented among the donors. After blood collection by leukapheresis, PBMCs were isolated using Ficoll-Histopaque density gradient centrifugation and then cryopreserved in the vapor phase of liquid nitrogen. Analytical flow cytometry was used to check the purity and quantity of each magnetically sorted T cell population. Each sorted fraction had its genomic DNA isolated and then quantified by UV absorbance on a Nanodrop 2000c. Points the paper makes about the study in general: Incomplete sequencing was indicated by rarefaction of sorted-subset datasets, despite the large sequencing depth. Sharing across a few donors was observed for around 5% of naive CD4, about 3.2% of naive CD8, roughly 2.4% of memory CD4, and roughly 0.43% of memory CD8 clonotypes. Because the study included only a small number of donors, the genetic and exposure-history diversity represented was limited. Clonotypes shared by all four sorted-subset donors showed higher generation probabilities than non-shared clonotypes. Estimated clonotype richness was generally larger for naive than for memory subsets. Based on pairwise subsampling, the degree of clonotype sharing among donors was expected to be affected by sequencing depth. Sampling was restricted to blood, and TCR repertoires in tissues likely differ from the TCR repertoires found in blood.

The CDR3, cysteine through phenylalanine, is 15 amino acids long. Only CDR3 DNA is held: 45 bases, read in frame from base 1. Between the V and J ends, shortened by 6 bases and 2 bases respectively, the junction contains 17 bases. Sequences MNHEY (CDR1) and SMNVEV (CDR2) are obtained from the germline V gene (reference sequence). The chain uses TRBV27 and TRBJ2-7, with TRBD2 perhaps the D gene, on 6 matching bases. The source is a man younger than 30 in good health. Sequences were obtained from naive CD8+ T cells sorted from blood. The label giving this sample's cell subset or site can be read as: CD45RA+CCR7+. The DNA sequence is TGTGCCAGCAGATACCGTGGGGGGATAACCTACGAGCAGTACTTC. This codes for CASRYRGGITYEQYF.